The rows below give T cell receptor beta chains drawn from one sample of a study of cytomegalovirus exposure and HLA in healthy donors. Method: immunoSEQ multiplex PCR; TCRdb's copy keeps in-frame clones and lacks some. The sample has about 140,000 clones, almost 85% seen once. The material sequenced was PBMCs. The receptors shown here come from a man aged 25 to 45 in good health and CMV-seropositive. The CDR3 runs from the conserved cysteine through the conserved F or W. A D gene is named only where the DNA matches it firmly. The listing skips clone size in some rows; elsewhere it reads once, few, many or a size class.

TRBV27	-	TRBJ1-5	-	CASSLFGGRSNQPQHF	TGTGCCAGCAGTTTATTCGGGGGGAGAAGCAATCAGCCCCAGCATTTT
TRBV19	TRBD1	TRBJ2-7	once	CASSPGQGPYEQYF	TGTGCCAGTAGTCCTGGACAGGGCCCCTACGAGCAGTACTTC
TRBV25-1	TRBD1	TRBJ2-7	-	CASSELDRGTNEQYF	TGTGCCAGCAGTGAATTGGACAGGGGAACGAACGAGCAGTACTTC
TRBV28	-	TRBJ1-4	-	CASSLGTVKLFF	TGTGCCAGCAGTTTAGGGACTGTAAAACTGTTTTTT
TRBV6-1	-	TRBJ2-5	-	CASRGGKETQYF	TGTGCCAGCAGGGGGGGAAAAGAGACCCAGTACTTC
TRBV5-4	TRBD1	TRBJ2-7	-	CASSIDPGQGAYEQYF	TGTGCCAGCAGCATCGACCCCGGACAGGGCGCCTACGAGCAGTACTTC
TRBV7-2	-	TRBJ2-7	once	CASSLAVWSGTPGEQYF	TGTGCCAGCAGCTTAGCGGTTTGGTCGGGAACCCCCGGGGAGCAGTACTTC
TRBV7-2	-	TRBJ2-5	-	CASSPVPSDTEETQYF	TGTGCCAGCAGCCCCGTCCCTTCGGACACCGAAGAGACCCAGTACTTC
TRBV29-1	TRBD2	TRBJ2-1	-	CSVDLAGTYNEQFF	TGCAGCGTTGATCTAGCGGGAACCTACAATGAGCAGTTCTTC
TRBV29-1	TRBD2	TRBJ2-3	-	CSAGTSGGLGAADTQYF	TGCAGCGCCGGGACTAGCGGGGGTCTAGGTGCTGCAGATACGCAGTATTTT
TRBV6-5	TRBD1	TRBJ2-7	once	CASRRRDRGKQYF	TGTGCCAGCAGGCGACGGGACAGGGGAAAGCAGTACTTC
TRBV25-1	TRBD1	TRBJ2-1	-	CASSEAPPGQVYNEQFF	TGTGCCAGCAGTGAAGCCCCTCCAGGACAGGTATACAATGAGCAGTTCTTC
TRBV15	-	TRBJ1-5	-	CATSRDLREPQHF	TGTGCCACCAGCAGAGATCTGCGGGAGCCCCAGCATTTT
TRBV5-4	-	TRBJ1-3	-	CASSVSGQSSGNTIYF	TGTGCCAGCAGCGTGTCAGGGCAGAGCTCTGGAAACACCATATATTTT
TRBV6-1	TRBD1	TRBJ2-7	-	CASSDRQGSLRDEQYF	TGTGCCAGCAGTGACCGACAGGGGAGCCTTCGGGACGAGCAGTACTTC
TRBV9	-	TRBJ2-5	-	CASSVDSGAYGETQYF	TGTGCCAGCAGCGTAGATTCGGGAGCTTATGGAGAGACCCAGTACTTC
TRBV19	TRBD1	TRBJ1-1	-	CASSTIRTGLFQAFF	TGTGCCAGTAGCACGATTCGGACAGGTCTTTTTCAAGCTTTCTTT
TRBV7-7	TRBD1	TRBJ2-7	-	CASSLTGGYEQYF	TGTGCCAGCAGCTTAACAGGGGGTTACGAGCAGTACTTC
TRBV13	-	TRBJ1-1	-	CASSLATGRVDTEAFF	TGTGCCAGCAGCTTAGCCACAGGGAGGGTTGACACTGAAGCTTTCTTT
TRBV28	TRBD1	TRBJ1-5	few	CASTPQGGGNQPQHF	TGTGCCAGCACCCCCCAGGGGGGAGGAAATCAGCCCCAGCATTTT
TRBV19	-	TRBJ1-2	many	CASSITQGSGYTF	TGTGCCAGTAGTATAACCCAGGGTAGTGGCTACACCTTC
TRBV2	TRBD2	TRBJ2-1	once	CASSPRRLAGGHEQFF	TGTGCCAGCAGTCCCAGGAGGCTAGCGGGAGGGCATGAGCAGTTCTTC
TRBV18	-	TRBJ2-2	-	CASSPGPSGELFF	TGTGCCAGCTCACCGGGGCCCAGCGGGGAGCTGTTTTTT
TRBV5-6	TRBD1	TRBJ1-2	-	CASSPGRGRSGYTF	TGTGCCAGCAGCCCTGGCAGGGGGCGAAGTGGCTACACCTTC
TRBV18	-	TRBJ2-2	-	CASSPQSGVVTGELFF	TGTGCCAGCTCACCCCAGTCAGGGGTTGTAACCGGGGAGCTGTTTTTT
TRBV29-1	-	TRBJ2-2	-	CSVESVKNTGELFF	TGCAGCGTTGAGTCGGTCAAGAACACCGGGGAGCTGTTTTTT
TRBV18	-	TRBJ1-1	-	CASSPGAVPMNTEAFF	TGTGCCAGCTCACCAGGAGCCGTCCCTATGAACACTGAAGCTTTCTTT
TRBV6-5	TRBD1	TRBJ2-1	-	CASSRQGARYNEQFF	TGTGCCAGCAGCAGACAGGGGGCAAGGTACAATGAGCAGTTCTTC
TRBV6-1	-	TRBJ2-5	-	CASSQSRQEQETQYF	TGTGCCAGCAGCCAGTCCCGACAGGAACAAGAGACCCAGTACTTC
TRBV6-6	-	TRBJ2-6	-	CASSPGANVLTF	TGTGCCAGCAGTCCGGGGGCCAACGTCCTGACTTTC
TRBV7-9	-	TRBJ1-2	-	CASSFPNRDISYGYTF	TGTGCCAGCAGCTTTCCCAACCGGGACATTAGCTATGGCTACACCTTC
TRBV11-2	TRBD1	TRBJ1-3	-	CASSTGQFGPSGNTIYF	TGTGCCAGCAGCACGGGACAGTTTGGACCCTCTGGAAACACCATATATTTT
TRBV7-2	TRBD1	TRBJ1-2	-	CASSTPGTGDYGYTF	TGTGCCAGCAGCACCCCCGGGACAGGGGACTATGGCTACACCTTC
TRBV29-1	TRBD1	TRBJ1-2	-	CSVGGQVEDYGYTF	TGCAGCGTTGGGGGACAGGTTGAGGACTATGGCTACACCTTC
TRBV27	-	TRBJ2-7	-	CASSSGPGQGSHEQYF	TGTGCCAGCAGTTCGGGGCCGGGGCAGGGGAGCCACGAGCAGTACTTC
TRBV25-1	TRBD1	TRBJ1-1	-	CASTRDRAFGEAFF	TGTGCCAGCACCCGGGACAGGGCCTTCGGAGAAGCTTTCTTT
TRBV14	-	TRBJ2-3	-	CASSQGLVAQYF	TGTGCCAGCAGCCAAGGACTTGTGGCGCAGTATTTT